This T cell receptor beta chain was identified in a study of cytotoxic CD8 clonotypes in ibrutinib-treated CLL. The overall study: The patient breakdown showed more than nine relapsed/refractory and about 16 treatment-naive cases, with fewer than 18 IGHV unmutated. Around 25 partial and 2 complete responses; at median about 70 months, about 14 remitted, approximately 12 progressed.

The CDR3 covers 12 residues. CDR1 and CDR2 (germline): WSHSY, SAAADI. V was shortened by 3 bases and J by 9 bases, with 10 bases between the two germline ends. Assay: immunoSEQ multiplex PCR; the TCRdb copy retains only in-frame clones and omits some. The sample has approximately 25,000 clones; approximately 71% are singletons. The rearrangement uses TRBV10-2 and TRBJ2-3; D gene unclear. The sequence came from a human donor with chronic lymphocytic leukemia. Sequences were derived from PBMCs, sampled after 12 months of ibrutinib treatment. This CDR3 reads CASSDSPLTQYF. Here the CDR3 DNA reads TGCGCCAGCAGTGACTCCCCTCTAACGCAGTATTTT.